This entry lists 32 T cell receptor beta chains sequenced from one sample in a study of molecular identifiers for immune sequencing clone quantification (dated by TCRdb to the late 2010s). Library prep was done by PCR. Instrument on record: NextSeq 500. Clones were called with MiXCR by TCRdb after fastp trimmed the public reads at Q25, and only in-frame beta chains were retained. Each record represents a unique CDR3 protein, reported with the most common genes and DNA among its rows. A total of hundreds of thousands of distinct CDR3 sequences appear in this sample, less than 30% of them only once. The biggest ten clones account for roughly 0.83% of the sample. The sequencing input was naive CD8+ T cells from blood, with Jurkat cell RNA spiked in. Explained via the paper, the cell subset or site label denotes: FACS-sorted CD8+CD4-CCR7+CD45RA+ naive T cells. The receptors come from a human donor in good health. Some libraries in this study had Jurkat cell RNA spiked in.

This clonotype was recorded many times. The chain employs TRBV4-1 and TRBJ2-7; 8 positions match TRBD1. V trimming: 1 base; J trimming: 6 bases; junction bases outside the gene matches: 5. There are 14 residues in the CDR3. Germline assignment: CDR1 MGHRA and CDR2 YSYEKL. The CDR3 region is CASSQGTGSSEQYF. CDR3 coding DNA: TGCGCCAGCAGCCAAGGGACAGGGAGTTCCGAGCAGTACTTC.

The chain uses TRBV4-3 and TRBJ1-2; D uncertain. CDR3 size: 15 residues. Germline CDR1 and CDR2: LGHNA and YSLEER. V lost 1 base and J 5 bases, leaving 14 bases between the germline ends. CDR3 nucleotide sequence: TGCGCCAGCAGCCAAGGCTGGGAGGGCGGGTATGGCTACACCTTC. Its translation: CASSQGWEGGYGYTF.

In its sample, this clonotype was seen many times. The chain couples TRBV13 to TRBJ1-2; no firm D call. Looked up from germline, CDR1 is PRHDT and CDR2 is FYEKMQ (reference sequence). The CDR3 spans 15 residues. V lost 3 bases and J lost 6, with 17 bases in between. The CDR3 region has the DNA TGTGCCAGCAGCTTCCACCTTATAAATGGAAATGGCTACACCTTC. It translates to CASSFHLINGNGYTF.

This chain connects TRBV2 to TRBJ2-1; TRBD2 might be the D (5 bases). Trimming shortened V by 8 bases and J by 15 bases, and 23 bases separated the two germline ends. This CDR3 has 13 amino acids. Germline CDR1 is SNHLY and CDR2 is FYNNEI. CDR3 loop: CASGDGGLDNRFF. The CDR3 DNA follows: TGTGCCAGCGGGGATGGCGGGTTGGATAATAGGTTCTTC.

Note on this clonotype: A read error may explain this, as a much larger clone is one base away. This chain connects TRBV5-1 to TRBJ2-5, with TRBD2 as a possible D gene (6 bases). Germline CDR1 reads SGHRS; CDR2 reads YFSETQ. The CDR3 is 15 residues long. The V and J ends lost 4 bases and 2 bases respectively, with 15 bases between them. The CDR3 protein is CASSPGGTLQETQYF. CDR3 sequence (DNA): TGCGCCAGCAGCCCCGGCGGGACTCTTCAAGAGACCCAGTACTTC.

As for this clonotype: A read error is possible here, since a much larger clone lies one base away. This chain connects TRBV2 to TRBJ1-1, with no clear D. The CDR3 loop spans 15 amino acids. Per germline, CDR1 SNHLY and CDR2 FYNNEI. The DNA for the CDR3 is TGTGCCAGCAGTGAACCTCTAGAGATCAACACTGAAGCTCTCTTT. Protein sequence: CASSEPLEINTEALF. The full variable domain, rest sourced from reference TRBV2 and TRBJ1-1, is EPEVTQTPSHQVTQMGQEVILRCVPISNHLYFYWYRQILGQKVEFLVSFYNNEISEKSEIFDDQFSVERPDGSNFTLKIRSTKLEDSAMYFCASSEPLEINTEALFGQGTRLTVV.

This chain uses TRBV28 with TRBJ2-5, with D unresolved. This CDR3 is built from 15 residues. The V gene's germline CDR1 is MDHEN and CDR2 SYDVKM. Deletions cut 7 bases from V and 5 bases from J, with 20 bases between. In nucleotides, the CDR3 is TGTGCCAGCACCGGACCAGCCACCGGCAGGGAGACCCAGTACTTC. Amino acids: CASTGPATGRETQYF.

This clonotype was seen repeatedly, ten times or more. This rearrangement joins TRBV9 to TRBJ1-2, with a possible D match to TRBD1 (6 bases). Trimming took 7 bases from V and 5 from J, leaving 15 bases between them. Germline V gene lookup returns CDR1 SGDLS and CDR2 YYNGEE. The CDR3 is 13 amino acids. The CDR3 here is CASSSTGRYGYTF. In DNA, the CDR3 is TGTGCCAGCTCGTCGACAGGAAGATATGGCTACACCTTC.

The genes are TRBV6-5 and TRBJ2-7, with D maybe TRBD1 (5 bases). V shed 0 bases and J shed 0 bases, with 9 bases lying between them. CDR1 is MNHEY and CDR2 is SVGAGI in the germline V gene. CDR3 length: 15 amino acids. CDR3 nucleotide sequence: TGTGCCAGCAGTTACTCAGGGGCAAGCTCCTACGAGCAGTACTTC. It is translated as CASSYSGASSYEQYF.

This clonotype was detected only a few times. The chain is built from TRBV20-1 and TRBJ2-4, with D possibly TRBD1 on 6 matching bases. The germline V and J ends were trimmed by 0 bases and 0 bases, with 9 bases remaining between them. The CDR3 runs 15 residues. Germline CDR1 DFQATT, CDR2 SNEGSKA (reference sequence). The chain's CDR3 is CSAREAGEAKNIQYF. CDR3 DNA sequence: TGCAGTGCTAGAGAAGCAGGGGAAGCCAAAAACATTCAGTACTTC.

V gene TRBV6-2 or TRBV6-3 combines with J gene TRBJ2-6, with D maybe TRBD1 (6 bases). From germline, CDR1 is MNHEY and CDR2 SVGEGT. The CDR3 totals 21 residues. V was shortened by 6 bases and J by 0 bases, with 27 bases between the two germline ends. CDR3 nucleotides: TGTGCCAGCAGCCTATCCCAAATCTCGGACAGTCCTTTCTCTGGGGCCAACGTCCTGACTTTC. This codes for CASSLSQISDSPFSGANVLTF.

This clonotype was counted only a few times. The chain combines TRBV27 with TRBJ1-2; D is ambiguous. The V gene lost 3 bases and the J gene lost 4 bases, with 9 bases spanning the gap. Germline V lookup: CDR1 MNHEY, CDR2 SMNVEV (reference sequence). The CDR3 covers 13 residues. CDR3 sequence (DNA): TGTGCCAGCAGTTTTGCCAAGGGCTATGGCTACACCTTC. Encoded protein: CASSFAKGYGYTF.

This clonotype has a count of ten or more. The rearrangement links TRBV28 to TRBJ2-5, with D unclear. This CDR3 region has 11 residues. Germline V gives CDR1 MDHEN, CDR2 SYDVKM. V was cut by 7 bases and J by 7 bases, with 10 bases left in between. The CDR3 DNA follows: TGTGCCAGCACCGCTAACGGGACCCAGTACTTC. Amino acids: CASTANGTQYF.

For this clonotype: The junction departs from germline at one end; a sequencing error may be responsible. The V and J genes are TRBV24-1 and TRBJ2-1; a possible D gene is TRBD1 (6 bases). The CDR3 sequence is 14 residues long. The germline gives CDR1 KGHDR, CDR2 SFDVKD. The CDR3 bases are TGTGCCACCAGTGATACAGGGTTAAACAATGAGCTGTTCTTC. Protein sequence: CATSDTGLNNELFF.

This chain links TRBV6-6 with TRBJ1-1, with D hard to call. Trimming stripped 6 bases from V and 0 bases from J, with 17 bases between. CDR3 length: 16 amino acids. Germline loops: CDR1 MNHNY, CDR2 SVGAGI (reference sequence). The CDR3 sequence: CASRPAWDGMNTEAFF. In DNA, the CDR3 is TGTGCCAGCAGACCCGCCTGGGATGGCATGAACACTGAAGCTTTCTTT.

This clonotype showed up many times. The J gene is TRBJ1-1, the V gene TRBV5-1; 11 nucleotides match TRBD1. The CDR3 runs 17 residues. Germline lookup yields CDR1 SGHRS and CDR2 YFSETQ. The V gene end was trimmed by 0 bases and the J gene end by 3 bases; junction bases not matched to a gene: 7. CDR3 loop: CASSLVGQGAFDTEAFF. As DNA, the CDR3 is TGCGCCAGCAGCTTGGTCGGACAGGGGGCTTTTGACACTGAAGCTTTCTTT.

Ten or more counts support this clonotype. This chain connects TRBV28 to TRBJ2-3; D is uncertain. The CDR3 loop spans 11 amino acids. The germline V and J ends were trimmed by 6 bases and 2 bases, with 3 bases remaining between them. Germline V gene data show CDR1 as MDHEN and CDR2 as SYDVKM. In DNA, the CDR3 is TGTGCCAGCAGATACACAGATACGCAGTATTTT. This encodes CASRYTDTQYF.

The chain recombines TRBV20-1 with TRBJ2-1; 9 bases map to TRBD2. Trimming cost V 6 bases and J 8 bases; bases outside gene matches: 11. This CDR3 has 14 amino acids. From germline, CDR1 is DFQATT and CDR2 SNEGSKA (reference sequence). CDR3 in amino acids: CSARGPSGVDEQFF. Here the CDR3 DNA reads TGCAGTGCAAGGGGCCCTAGCGGGGTTGATGAGCAGTTCTTC.

The J gene is TRBJ1-5, the V gene TRBV4-3; no clear D. Per germline, CDR1 LGHNA and CDR2 YSLEER. This CDR3 spans 13 amino acids. V was cut by 0 bases and J by 6 bases, with 6 bases left in between. CDR3 DNA: TGCGCCAGCAGCCAAGAATTCTCTCAGCCCCAGCATTTT. Translating gives CASSQEFSQPQHF.

This clonotype was seen at least ten times. This sequence joins TRBV7-2 and TRBJ2-1; TRBD2 matches 11 bases. V dropped 5 bases and J dropped 7; count of bases not matched to a gene: 16. The CDR3 sequence is 18 residues long. Germline loops: CDR1 SGHTA, CDR2 FQGNSA. CDR3 sequence: CASSPGVAGGLLPNEQFF. DNA for the CDR3: TGTGCCAGCAGCCCCGGGGTAGCGGGGGGGTTATTGCCGAATGAGCAGTTCTTC.

The rearrangement links TRBV7-8 to TRBJ2-5; 11 bases are shared with TRBD1. This CDR3 comprises 15 residues. Trimming removed 5 bases from V and 4 bases from J; junction bases left unmatched: 6. Germline CDR1 and CDR2: SGHVS and FQNEAQ. The chain's CDR3 is CASSAGQGAGETQYF. The CDR3 DNA sequence: TGTGCCAGCAGCGCCGGACAGGGGGCGGGAGAGACCCAGTACTTC. Complete variable domain (other parts from reference TRBV7-8 and TRBJ2-5): GAGVSQSPRYKVAKRGQDVALRCDPISGHVSLFWYQQALGQGPEFLTYFQNEAQLDKSGLPSDRFFAERPEGSVSTLKIQRTQQEDSAVYLCASSAGQGAGETQYFGPGTRLLVL.

This clonotype showed up many times. The chain carries TRBV4-3 and TRBJ2-5, with 8 bases lining up with TRBD2. CDR3 length equals 15 residues. V lost 0 bases to trimming and J lost 6 bases; unmatched junction nucleotides: 6. The germline gives CDR1 LGHNA, CDR2 YSLEER. As DNA, the CDR3 is TGCGCCAGCAGCCAAGACGTAGCGGGGAGGCAGACCCAGTACTTC. Protein product: CASSQDVAGRQTQYF.

This clonotype is a singleton in its sample. A read error may be the cause here, since a much bigger clone is one base away. The CDR3 does not close with the conserved phenylalanine or tryptophan, likely indicating a read error. This chain uses TRBV29-1 with TRBJ1-2; no firm D call. Germline V gives CDR1 SQVTM, CDR2 ANQGSEA. V lost 4 bases and J lost 8, with 14 bases in between. The CDR3 totals 12 residues. CDR3 nucleotides: TGCAGCGTTGTTGATGGGCTTAAGGGCTACACCATC. Protein sequence: CSVVDGLKGYTI.

This clonotype has at least ten counts. CDR3 residues: CASSLRASGLTDTQYF. Here the CDR3 DNA reads TGTGCCAGCAGTTTACGGGCTAGCGGGCTAACAGATACGCAGTATTTT. The V gene is TRBV28, the J gene TRBJ2-3, with TRBD2 identical over 8 bases. The CDR3 is 16 amino acids. The J segment lost 3 bases and the V segment lost 2 bases, leaving 7 bases of the junction unmatched. Germline lookup yields CDR1 MDHEN and CDR2 SYDVKM. Combining the CDR3 with reference TRBV28 and TRBJ2-3 gives the whole variable domain DVKVTQSSRYLVKRTGEKVFLECVQDMDHENMFWYRQDPGLGLRLIYFSYDVKMKEKGDIPEGYSVSREKKERFSLILESASTNQTSMYLCASSLRASGLTDTQYFGPGTRLTVL.

As to this clonotype: This may be a read error, as it is one base from a much larger clone. V and J are TRBV12-3 or TRBV12-4 and TRBJ2-3; D may be TRBD2 (6 bases). This CDR3 is 13 amino acids long. V was cut by 10 bases and J by 3 bases, with 14 bases left in between. The CDR3 sequence is CATASVGTDTQYF. The CDR3 DNA is TGTGCCACCGCTAGCGTGGGTACAGATACGCAGTATTTT.

The chain is built from TRBV11-2 and TRBJ1-1; unclear D gene. The CDR3 length is 14 residues. CDR1 and CDR2 (germline): SGHAT, FQNNGV. Trimming took off 4 bases at V and 2 bases at J, with 11 bases between the two ends. CDR3 sequence reads: CASSSETVNTEAFF. The CDR3, as DNA: TGTGCCAGCAGCTCCGAAACTGTAAACACTGAAGCTTTCTTT.

Remarks on this clonotype: With a much larger clone just one base away, this may be a read error. V usage is TRBV7-2 and J usage is TRBJ2-7; TRBD2 matches 7 bases. The CDR3 sequence is 16 residues long. Trimming took 5 bases from V and 0 from J; bases not matched to a gene: 10. Per the germline V gene, CDR1 is SGHTA and CDR2 is FQGNSA. CDR3 in amino acids: CASSAFRAGFSYEQYF. The CDR3 DNA follows: TGTGCCAGCAGCGCCTTCCGAGCGGGGTTCTCCTACGAGCAGTACTTC.

This clonotype was picked up a small number of times. Its ends do not fully match the called genes, so a read error is possible. The rearrangement joins TRBV13 to TRBJ2-1; 9 nucleotides match TRBD2. The CDR3 is 16 residues long. The germline CDR1 and CDR2 sequences are PRHDT and FYEKMQ (reference sequence). CDR3 residues: CASTLRGLAGINEQFF. CDR3 nucleotide sequence: TGTGCCAGCACCTTACGCGGGCTAGCGGGGATCAATGAGCAGTTCTTC.

Ten or more counts support this clonotype. CDR3 sequence reads: CSARDLHTENKNIQYF. Written as DNA, the CDR3 is TGCAGTGCTAGAGATCTCCACACTGAGAATAAAAACATTCAGTACTTC. The chain has TRBV20-1 and TRBJ2-4, with unresolved D. CDR3 length equals 16 residues. Germline V gene lookup returns CDR1 DFQATT and CDR2 SNEGSKA (reference sequence). Trimming shortened V by 0 bases and J by 4 bases, and 16 bases separated the two germline ends.

The chain combines TRBV11-2 with TRBJ1-4; unclear D gene. The length of the CDR3 is 15 residues. The V gene's germline CDR1 is SGHAT and CDR2 FQNNGV. V dropped 5 bases and J dropped 8 bases, with 18 bases sitting between them. As DNA, the CDR3 is TGTGCCAGCAGCCCCCGTTACACCTCGAGGGAAAAACTGTTTTTT. Its protein product is CASSPRYTSREKLFF.

This clonotype was seen once. V usage is TRBV6-2 or TRBV6-3 and J usage is TRBJ2-1, with 10 bases fitting TRBD2. The CDR3 runs to 17 residues. Germline-derived CDR1 and CDR2 are MNHEY and SVGEGT. V shed 5 bases, J shed 7 bases, and the junction held 14 bases outside the gene matches. This CDR3 is CASSALLLAGEANEQFF. CDR3 DNA: TGTGCCAGCAGTGCCCTCCTCCTAGCGGGGGAAGCTAATGAGCAGTTCTTC.

Concerning this clonotype: The final CDR3 position lacks the conserved phenylalanine or tryptophan, pointing to a likely read error. The chain joins TRBV27 to TRBJ2-1; 11 nucleotides match TRBD2. V lost 2 bases to trimming and J lost 9 bases; unmatched junction nucleotides: 6. There are 15 residues in the CDR3. The germline CDR1 and CDR2 sequences are MNHEY and SMNVEV (reference sequence). The CDR3 spells CASSLGASGGSEQFL. The DNA of the CDR3 is TGTGCCAGCAGTTTAGGGGCTAGCGGGGGGAGTGAGCAGTTCCTC.